Sequencing of this T cell receptor (beta chain) was carried out in a study of T cell responses to AZD1222 COVID-19 vaccine. As to this clone: Its target is unknown.

Measured with immunoSEQ multiplex PCR; TCRdb has only the in-frame clones, and not every one. The sample lists about 97,000 clones, more than 70% seen once, with 10% in the top ten. Study-wide findings and caveats: At 160-218 and 743-854, vaccine-associated CD4 TCRs were dominant, and they spanned spike.

Germline V lookup: CDR1 SNHLY, CDR2 FYNNEI. CDR3 length equals 14 residues. V was shortened by 1 base and J by 7 bases, with 11 bases between the two germline ends. The sample in question was peripheral blood, obtained 28 days after the second AZD1222 dose. This receptor was identified in an adult who received the AZD1222 COVID-19 vaccine. The chain links TRBV2 to TRBJ2-1; the D is unclear. The CDR3 is CASSEVADWNEQFF. The CDR3 bases are TGTGCCAGCAGTGAAGTGGCGGATTGGAATGAGCAGTTCTTC.